A single sample is the source of the 32 T cell receptor beta chains below, sequenced in a study of low-dose radiotherapy and immunotherapy resistance in tumors. Time point specified: before trial treatment. TRAV- and TRBV-specific primers primed first-strand cDNA, covering alpha and beta chains. Amplification of TCRs used a constant-region primer and V-primer adapter for around 18 PCR cycles. One entry per CDR3 protein, called by TCRdb with MiXCR from the reads. The repertoire holds around 80,000 distinct CDR3 sequences, with around 18% as singletons. This sample comprised PBMCs, obtained before treatment. The receptors stem from a male donor with prostate cancer.

In this sample, this clonotype turned up many times. The chain employs TRBV2 and TRBJ2-7; TRBD2 matches 11 bases. Per germline, CDR1 SNHLY and CDR2 FYNNEI. The trim removed 2 bases at V and 7 bases at J, leaving 7 bases unmatched. The CDR3 loop spans 15 amino acids. DNA for the CDR3: TGTGCCAGCAGTGAATGGCTAGCGGGAGGTGGAGAGCAGTACTTC. Translated: CASSEWLAGGGEQYF. Full variable domain (outside the CDR3, taken from reference TRBV2 and TRBJ2-7): EPEVTQTPSHQVTQMGQEVILRCVPISNHLYFYWYRQILGQKVEFLVSFYNNEISEKSEIFDDQFSVERPDGSNFTLKIRSTKLEDSAMYFCASSEWLAGGGEQYFGPGTRLTVT.

This clonotype was recorded many times. This CDR3 is CASGLVLAGGYNEQFF. As DNA, the CDR3 is TGTGCTAGTGGTTTGGTACTAGCCGGGGGTTACAATGAGCAGTTCTTC. J is TRBJ2-1 and V is TRBV12-5; weak D call: TRBD2 (6 bases). Trimming cost V 0 bases and J 4 bases, with 13 bases left between them. Germline CDR1 LGHNT, CDR2 FRNRAP. This CDR3 contains 16 residues.

This clonotype has a count of ten or more. The genes are TRBV7-9 and TRBJ2-7, with 7 bases aligning to TRBD1. J lost 6 bases, V lost 6 bases, and 11 bases had no gene match. Per germline, CDR1 SEHNR and CDR2 FQNEAQ (reference sequence). The CDR3 covers 14 residues. The CDR3 sequence: CASSPGQRVGEQYF. In DNA, the CDR3 is TGTGCCAGCAGTCCGGGACAGAGGGTGGGCGAGCAGTACTTC.

This clonotype was counted at least ten times. V is TRBV12-3 or TRBV12-4 and J is TRBJ1-2, with 7 bases matching TRBD1. The junction had 8 bases not matched to a gene; V was cut back by 6 bases and J by 7 bases. The CDR3 runs to 13 residues. In DNA form, the CDR3 reads TGTGCCAGCAGCCCGACAGGGCTCTCTGGCTACACCTTC. Amino acid sequence: CASSPTGLSGYTF.

The chain carries TRBV7-9 and TRBJ1-5; D is possibly TRBD1 (5 bases). The CDR3 is made up of 16 amino acids. Germline CDR1 is SEHNR and CDR2 is FQNEAQ (reference sequence). V was trimmed by 3 bases and J by 0 bases, leaving 12 bases between them. The chain's CDR3 is CASSLWTSYSNQPQHF. The DNA for the CDR3 is TGTGCCAGCAGCTTGTGGACAAGTTATAGCAATCAGCCCCAGCATTTT.

This clonotype has ten or more counts. The chain is built from TRBV4-3 and TRBJ1-1; D gene ambiguous. V was pared by 7 bases and J by 7 bases, with 19 bases between. The CDR3 has 14 residues. The germline CDR1 and CDR2 sequences are LGHNA and YSLEER. This chain's CDR3 is CASIFKVVGDEAFF. The CDR3 bases are TGCGCCAGCATCTTTAAGGTAGTCGGAGATGAAGCTTTCTTT.

The chain couples TRBV20-1 to TRBJ1-4, with 7 nucleotides matching TRBD1. Trimming took 7 bases from V and 9 from J; bases not matched to a gene: 11. Germline V gene lookup returns CDR1 DFQATT and CDR2 SNEGSKA (reference sequence). CDR3 size: 13 residues. CDR3 amino acids: CSVHLGTAKKLFF. The CDR3 DNA reads TGCAGTGTACACTTAGGGACAGCTAAAAAACTGTTTTTT.

This clonotype was seen many times. V usage is TRBV12-3 or TRBV12-4 and J usage is TRBJ1-1, with D unresolved. Between the trimmed V and J ends, which lost 3 bases and 4 bases, there was a span of 15 bases. This CDR3 is 15 amino acids long. The CDR3 DNA sequence: TGTGCCAGCAGTTTCTGGGCGGTTTTTACCACTGAAGCTTTCTTT. It encodes CASSFWAVFTTEAFF.

This clonotype was recorded many times. The chain carries TRBV5-5 and TRBJ2-2; D is possibly TRBD1 or TRBD2 (5 bases each). Germline assignment: CDR1 SGHKS and CDR2 YYEKEE (reference sequence). The length of the CDR3 is 15 residues. V was cut by 2 bases and J by 3 bases, with 11 bases left in between. The CDR3, as DNA: TGTGCCAGCAGCTTAGGGACCGACTACACCGGGGAGCTGTTTTTT. This gives the protein CASSLGTDYTGELFF.

This clonotype was seen repeatedly, ten times or more. The chain recombines TRBV20-1 with TRBJ2-7; D remains ambiguous. Germline loops: CDR1 DFQATT, CDR2 SNEGSKA (reference sequence). The V and J ends lost 3 bases and 3 bases respectively, with 6 bases between them. This CDR3 is built from 11 residues. The CDR3 DNA follows: TGCAGTGCTAGGGACGACTACGAGCAGTACTTC. Translated, it gives CSARDDYEQYF.

For this clonotype: This may arise from a read error, as a much more abundant clone is one base away. The chain has TRBV7-2 and TRBJ2-3; 8 bases map to TRBD1. V trimming: 5 bases; J trimming: 2 bases; junction bases outside the gene matches: 9. CDR1 and CDR2 (germline): SGHTA, FQGNSA. CDR3 length: 16 amino acids. The CDR3 DNA reads TGTGCCAGCAGCCGACGGACAGGGATGGTCACAGATACGCAGTATTTT. Encoded protein: CASSRRTGMVTDTQYF.

The table lists this clonotype with many counts. The chain couples TRBV19 to TRBJ2-1; D gene unclear. The germline V gene has CDR1 LNHDA and CDR2 SQIVND (reference sequence). Deletions cut 3 bases from V and 2 bases from J, with 8 bases between. This CDR3 has 14 amino acids. Here the CDR3 reads CASSIRSAYNEQFF. CDR3 bases: TGTGCCAGTAGTATCCGGTCAGCCTACAATGAGCAGTTCTTC.

Many counts were recorded for this clonotype. This chain links TRBV7-6 with TRBJ2-5, with TRBD1 as a possible D gene (6 bases). Trimming shortened V by 5 bases and J by 4 bases, and 11 bases separated the two germline ends. The germline CDR1 and CDR2 sequences are SGHVS and FNYEAQ. The CDR3 is 13 residues long. DNA of the CDR3: TGTGCCAGCAGCAGGTCAGGGGCAGAGACCCAGTACTTC. Protein sequence: CASSRSGAETQYF.

This clonotype was found many times. The gene calls are TRBV7-2 and TRBJ2-6; 9 nucleotides align to TRBD2. In germline, CDR1 is SGHTA, CDR2 FQGNSA. Trimming took 3 bases from V and 4 from J; bases not matched to a gene: 7. This CDR3 region has 17 residues. As DNA, the CDR3 is TGTGCCAGCAGCTTCTCCGGCGGGGGGGAAGGGGCCAACGTCCTGACTTTC. It translates to CASSFSGGGEGANVLTF.

V gene TRBV20-1 combines with J gene TRBJ1-1; D uncertain. CDR1 is DFQATT, CDR2 SNEGSKA, per germline (reference sequence). This CDR3 spans 15 amino acids. The V and J ends lost 0 bases and 2 bases respectively, with 13 bases between them. CDR3 DNA: TGCAGTGCTAGAGATCTTCGAAGGGAAAACACTGAAGCTTTCTTT. Translated: CSARDLRRENTEAFF.

This clonotype has at least ten counts. V and J are TRBV10-3 and TRBJ1-1; the match to TRBD1 covers 9 bases. CDR3 length: 14 amino acids. Germline V CDR1 and CDR2: ENHRY, SYGVKD. V shed 6 bases, J shed 4 bases, and the junction held 6 bases outside the gene matches. The CDR3 DNA sequence: TGTGCCATCAGGGGGGACAGGGCGGGCACTGAAGCTTTCTTT. This codes for CAIRGDRAGTEAFF.

This clonotype was picked up many times. V gene TRBV4-1 combines with J gene TRBJ2-1; a weak D match, TRBD1 (6 bases). The length of the CDR3 is 14 residues. V was clipped by 2 bases and J by 6 bases, with 11 bases between them. Germline CDR1 is MGHRA and CDR2 is YSYEKL. CDR3 sequence (DNA): TGCGCCAGCAGCCAACACAGGGAAATCAATGAGCAGTTCTTC. It yields the protein CASSQHREINEQFF.

This clonotype was counted ten times or more. J is TRBJ2-7 and V is TRBV2; 8 bases match TRBD1. The CDR3 extends over 13 amino acids. V shed 6 bases and J 3 bases; nucleotides not matched to a gene: 4. CDR1 SNHLY and CDR2 FYNNEI come from the germline V gene. The DNA of the CDR3 is TGTGCCAGCAGCGGACAGGGCAACTACGAGCAGTACTTC. Protein: CASSGQGNYEQYF. Based on the CDR3 plus reference TRBV2 and TRBJ2-7, the full variable domain is EPEVTQTPSHQVTQMGQEVILRCVPISNHLYFYWYRQILGQKVEFLVSFYNNEISEKSEIFDDQFSVERPDGSNFTLKIRSTKLEDSAMYFCASSGQGNYEQYFGPGTRLTVT.

This clonotype was detected many times. The rearrangement uses TRBV7-2 and TRBJ2-5; weak D call: TRBD2 (5 bases). This CDR3 comprises 14 residues. Germline values: CDR1 SGHTA, CDR2 FQGNSA. The V end was cut by 0 bases, the J end by 5 bases, with 10 bases between. As DNA, the CDR3 is TGTGCCAGCAGCTTAGCGGGGAGTAGGGAGACCCAGTACTTC. Translating gives CASSLAGSRETQYF.

The table lists this clonotype with many counts. V gene TRBV5-1 combines with J gene TRBJ2-3; TRBD1 matches 7 bases. The germline CDR1 and CDR2 sequences are SGHRS and YFSETQ. The CDR3 spans 15 residues. J gave up 0 bases and V 4 bases, and 5 bases lay outside the gene matches. The CDR3 DNA sequence: TGCGCCAGCAGCGACGGGACAGTGAGCACAGATACGCAGTATTTT. Its protein product is CASSDGTVSTDTQYF.

CDR3 nucleotide sequence: TGTGCCAGCAGGGTTAGCACTAGCACAGATACGCAGTATTTT. The encoded protein is CASRVSTSTDTQYF. This chain links TRBV6-1 with TRBJ2-3; D gene unclear. The CDR3 consists of 14 residues. V lost 6 bases and J lost 0, with 10 bases in between. Germline CDR1 MNHNS, CDR2 SASEGT.

This clonotype was seen many times. V and J are TRBV14 and TRBJ2-1, with D perhaps matching TRBD1 (6 bases). CDR1 is SGHDN, CDR2 FVKESK, per germline. The CDR3 sequence is 16 residues long. V was shortened by 4 bases and J by 2 bases, with 15 bases between the two germline ends. The CDR3 region is CASSRTGTPTYNEQFF. CDR3 coding DNA: TGTGCCAGCAGCCGCACCGGGACACCGACCTACAATGAGCAGTTCTTC.

By share, this clonotype counts as medium-sized. The chain combines TRBV29-1 with TRBJ2-1; 9 bases align to TRBD1. The germline gives CDR1 SQVTM, CDR2 ANQGSEA. The CDR3 covers 16 residues. V lost 3 bases to trimming and J lost 6 bases; unmatched junction nucleotides: 12. CDR3 bases: TGCAGCGTTGATTCTGGTGGGACAGGGCGTTCCAATGAGCAGTTCTTC. Its protein is CSVDSGGTGRSNEQFF.

This clonotype was found many times. The CDR3 DNA is TGTGCCAGCAGTTACGGGACCCCCGCCCTTAATGAAAAACTGTTTTTT. Translation: CASSYGTPALNEKLFF. The genes are TRBV6-5 and TRBJ1-4; possibly TRBD1 for D (5 bases). The CDR3 totals 16 residues. Germline values: CDR1 MNHEY, CDR2 SVGAGI. Trimming shortened V by 2 bases and J by 4 bases, and 14 bases separated the two germline ends.

This clonotype was seen many times. V gene TRBV2 combines with J gene TRBJ2-3, with 7 positions matching TRBD1. The CDR3 is 18 residues long. Trimming removed 7 bases from V and 3 bases from J; junction bases left unmatched: 19. Germline CDR1 is SNHLY and CDR2 is FYNNEI. In DNA form, the CDR3 reads TGTGCCAGCAATATAGACAGGGATTTCACCCTACGTACAGATACGCAGTATTTT. Translation: CASNIDRDFTLRTDTQYF.

There are many counts of this clonotype. V usage is TRBV3-1 and J usage is TRBJ1-1, with 7 bases matching TRBD1. Germline CDR1 reads LGHDT; CDR2 reads YNNKEL (reference sequence). Trimming removed 7 bases from V and 8 bases from J; junction bases left unmatched: 10. The CDR3 is 13 residues long. This CDR3 reads CASKEQGIGEAFF. CDR3 nucleotides: TGTGCCAGCAAGGAACAGGGGATAGGGGAAGCTTTCTTT.

This clonotype was detected ten times or more. The chain couples TRBV6-5 to TRBJ2-1; 11 nucleotides align to TRBD1. The trim removed 6 bases at V and 6 bases at J, leaving 13 bases unmatched. The CDR3 extends over 17 amino acids. Germline CDR1 reads MNHEY; CDR2 reads SVGAGI. As DNA, the CDR3 is TGTGCCAGCAGAAACTTAGCCGGGACAGGGGGGTCCAATGAGCAGTTCTTC. This gives the protein CASRNLAGTGGSNEQFF.

The sample holds many counts of this clonotype. This sequence joins TRBV9 and TRBJ2-3, with D unclear. The V gene's germline CDR1 is SGDLS and CDR2 YYNGEE. With 0 bases removed from V and 1 base from J, the gap between germline ends came to 6 bases. The CDR3 has 14 amino acids. The CDR3 bases are TGTGCCAGCAGCGTAGGGATCGGCACAGATACGCAGTATTTT. Amino acid sequence: CASSVGIGTDTQYF.

This clonotype showed up many times. The chain combines TRBV6-5 with TRBJ2-7; 8 nucleotides align to TRBD2. In germline, CDR1 is MNHEY, CDR2 SVGAGI. The CDR3 is 15 amino acids. V lost 2 bases to trimming and J lost 7 bases; unmatched junction nucleotides: 10. In DNA, the CDR3 is TGTGCCAGCAGTTACAGTCCGGGAGGGCCGTCAGAGCAGTACTTC. Translation gives CASSYSPGGPSEQYF.

This clonotype appeared many times. The J gene is TRBJ1-1, the V gene TRBV5-1, with D possibly being TRBD1 (5 bases). V lost 0 bases, J lost 0 bases, and 12 bases lay in between. CDR1 SGHRS and CDR2 YFSETQ come from the germline V gene. The CDR3 sequence is 16 residues long. The CDR3 protein is CASSLAGGDLNTEAFF. The CDR3 DNA follows: TGCGCCAGCAGCTTGGCCGGTGGGGACTTGAACACTGAAGCTTTCTTT.

On this clonotype: This sequence may be a read error, since a much larger clone differs from it by one base. The chain is built from TRBV1 and TRBJ2-7; TRBD1 is the table's D call, not checked against the DNA. TRBV1 is shown as a pseudogene. CDR3 length: 15 amino acids. This CDR3 is CASSKVRDPPYEQYF. CDR3 in DNA: TGCGCCAGCAGCAAAGTTCGGGACCCCCCCTACGAGCAGTACTTC.

This clonotype was recorded many times. This sequence joins TRBV24-1 and TRBJ1-2, with D uncertain. Germline-derived CDR1 and CDR2 are KGHDR and SFDVKD. V lost 0 bases and J lost 2, with 6 bases in between. The CDR3 is 14 residues long. CDR3 sequence: CATSDLARNYGYTF. For the CDR3, the DNA is TGTGCCACCAGTGATTTGGCCAGAAACTATGGCTACACCTTC.